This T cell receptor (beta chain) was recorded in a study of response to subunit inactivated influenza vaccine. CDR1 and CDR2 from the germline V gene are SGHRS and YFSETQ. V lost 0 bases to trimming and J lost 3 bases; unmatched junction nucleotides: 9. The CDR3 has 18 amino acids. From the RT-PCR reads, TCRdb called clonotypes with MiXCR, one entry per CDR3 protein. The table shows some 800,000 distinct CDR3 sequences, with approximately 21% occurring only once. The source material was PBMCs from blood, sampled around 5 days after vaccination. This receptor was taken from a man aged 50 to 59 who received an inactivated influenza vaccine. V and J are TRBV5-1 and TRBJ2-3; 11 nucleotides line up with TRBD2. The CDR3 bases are TGCGCCAGCAGCTTGGCGCCTAGCGGGGGGACGAGGACAGATACGCAGTATTTT. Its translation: CASSLAPSGGTRTDTQYF.